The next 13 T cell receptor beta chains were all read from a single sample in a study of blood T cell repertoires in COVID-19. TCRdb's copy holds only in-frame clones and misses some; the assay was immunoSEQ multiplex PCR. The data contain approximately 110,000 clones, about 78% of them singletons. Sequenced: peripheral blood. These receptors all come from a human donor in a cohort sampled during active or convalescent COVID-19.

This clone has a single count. CDR3 nucleotides: TGTGCCAGCAGTTCCAACTTCATCGGGACTAGCGGTCCGTTAGATACGCAGTATTTT. Translation gives CASSSNFIGTSGPLDTQYF. The J gene is TRBJ2-3, the V gene TRBV27; 11 bases agree with TRBD2. CDR1 is MNHEY, CDR2 SMNVEV, per germline (reference sequence). The CDR3 runs 19 residues. J lost 5 bases, V lost 4 bases, and 17 bases had no gene match.

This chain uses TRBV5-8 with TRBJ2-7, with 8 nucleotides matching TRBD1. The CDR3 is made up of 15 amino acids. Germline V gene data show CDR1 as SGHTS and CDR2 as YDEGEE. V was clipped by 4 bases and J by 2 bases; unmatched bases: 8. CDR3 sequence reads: CASSPGQGYPYEQYF. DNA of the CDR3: TGTGCCAGCAGCCCTGGACAGGGCTACCCCTACGAGCAGTACTTC.

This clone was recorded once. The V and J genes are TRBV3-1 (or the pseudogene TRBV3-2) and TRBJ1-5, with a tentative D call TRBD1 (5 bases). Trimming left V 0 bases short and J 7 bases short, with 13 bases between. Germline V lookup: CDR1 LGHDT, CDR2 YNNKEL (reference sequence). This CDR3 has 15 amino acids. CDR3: CASSQDQRGSQPQHF. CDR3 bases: TGTGCCAGCAGCCAAGATCAAAGGGGTTCCCAGCCCCAGCATTTT.

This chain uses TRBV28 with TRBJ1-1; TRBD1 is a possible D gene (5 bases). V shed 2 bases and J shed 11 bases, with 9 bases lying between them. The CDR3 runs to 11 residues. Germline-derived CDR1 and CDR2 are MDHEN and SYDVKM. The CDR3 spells CASSLRGAAFF. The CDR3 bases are TGTGCCAGCAGTTTACGTGGGGCCGCTTTCTTT.

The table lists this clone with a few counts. DNA of the CDR3: TGCGCCAGCAGCCAAGCCGGGACACGCTCCTACGAGCAGTACTTC. Its translation is CASSQAGTRSYEQYF. J is TRBJ2-7 and V is TRBV4-1, with D possibly matching TRBD1 (6 bases). The CDR3 is made up of 15 amino acids. V was clipped by 1 base and J by 0 bases, with 10 bases between them. Germline values: CDR1 MGHRA, CDR2 YSYEKL.

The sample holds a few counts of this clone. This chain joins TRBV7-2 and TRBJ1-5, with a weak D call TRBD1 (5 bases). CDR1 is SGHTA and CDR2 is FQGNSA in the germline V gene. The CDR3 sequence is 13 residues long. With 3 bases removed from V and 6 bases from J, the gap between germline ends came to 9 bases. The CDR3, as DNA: TGTGCCAGCAGCTTGGGGGGACGTCAGCCCCAGCATTTT. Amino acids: CASSLGGRQPQHF.

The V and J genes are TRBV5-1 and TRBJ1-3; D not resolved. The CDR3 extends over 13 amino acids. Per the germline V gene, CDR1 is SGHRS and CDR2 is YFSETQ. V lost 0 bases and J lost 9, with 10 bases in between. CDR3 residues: CASSLDLSSTIYF. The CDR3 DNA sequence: TGCGCCAGCAGCTTGGATCTCTCTTCCACCATATATTTT.

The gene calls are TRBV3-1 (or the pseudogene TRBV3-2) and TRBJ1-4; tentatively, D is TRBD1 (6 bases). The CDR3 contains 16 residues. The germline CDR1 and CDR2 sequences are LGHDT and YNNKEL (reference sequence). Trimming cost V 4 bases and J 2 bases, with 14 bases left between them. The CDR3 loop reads CASSPKGGNTNEKLFF. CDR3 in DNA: TGTGCCAGCAGCCCGAAAGGGGGAAACACTAATGAAAAACTGTTTTTT.

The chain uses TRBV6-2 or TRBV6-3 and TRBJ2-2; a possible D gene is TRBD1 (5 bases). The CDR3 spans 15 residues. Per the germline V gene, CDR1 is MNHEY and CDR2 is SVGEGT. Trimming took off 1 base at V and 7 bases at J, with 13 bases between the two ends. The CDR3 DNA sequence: TGTGCCAGCAGTTACTTCACAGGTCCGTTCGGGGAGCTGTTTTTT. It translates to CASSYFTGPFGELFF.

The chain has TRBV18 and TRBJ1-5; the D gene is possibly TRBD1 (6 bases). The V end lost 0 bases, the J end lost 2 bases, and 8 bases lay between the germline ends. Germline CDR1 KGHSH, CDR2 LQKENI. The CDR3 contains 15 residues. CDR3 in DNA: TGTGCCAGCTCACCACCGGGACACGGCAATCAGCCCCAGCATTTT. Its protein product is CASSPPGHGNQPQHF.

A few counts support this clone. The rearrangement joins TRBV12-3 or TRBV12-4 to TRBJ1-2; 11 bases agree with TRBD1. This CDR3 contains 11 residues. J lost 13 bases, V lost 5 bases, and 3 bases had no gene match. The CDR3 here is CASSLGTGGTF. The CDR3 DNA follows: TGTGCCAGCAGTCTCGGGACAGGGGGCACCTTC.

CDR3 sequence reads: CASSEGRAIYGYTF. Written as DNA, the CDR3 is TGTGCCAGCAGTGAGGGCAGGGCGATCTATGGCTACACCTTC. The rearrangement uses TRBV6-1 and TRBJ1-2, with D possibly being TRBD1 (5 bases). V was clipped by 3 bases and J by 4 bases, with 12 bases between them. There are 14 residues in the CDR3. The germline V gene has CDR1 MNHNS and CDR2 SASEGT.

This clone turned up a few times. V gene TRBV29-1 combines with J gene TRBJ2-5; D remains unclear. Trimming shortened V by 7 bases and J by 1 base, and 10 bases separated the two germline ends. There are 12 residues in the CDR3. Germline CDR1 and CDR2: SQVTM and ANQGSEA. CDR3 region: CSAYSSQETQYF. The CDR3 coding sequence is TGCAGCGCCTACAGCAGCCAAGAGACCCAGTACTTC.